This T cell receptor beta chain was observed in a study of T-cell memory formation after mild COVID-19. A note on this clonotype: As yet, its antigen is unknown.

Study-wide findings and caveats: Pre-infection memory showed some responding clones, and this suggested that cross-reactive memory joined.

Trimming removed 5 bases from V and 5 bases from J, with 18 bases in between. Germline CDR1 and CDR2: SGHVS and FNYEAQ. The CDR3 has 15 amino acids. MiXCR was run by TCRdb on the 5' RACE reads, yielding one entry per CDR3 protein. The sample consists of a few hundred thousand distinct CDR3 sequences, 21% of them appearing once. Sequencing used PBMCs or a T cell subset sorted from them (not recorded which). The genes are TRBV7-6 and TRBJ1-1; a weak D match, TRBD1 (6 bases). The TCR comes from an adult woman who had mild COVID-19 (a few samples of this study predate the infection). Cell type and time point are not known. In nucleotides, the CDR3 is TGTGCCAGCAGCCGATCGAAGCCAGGGGATACTGAAGCTTTCTTT. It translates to CASSRSKPGDTEAFF. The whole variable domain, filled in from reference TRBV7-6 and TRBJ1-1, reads GAGVSQSPRYKVTKRGQDVALRCDPISGHVSLYWYRQALGQGPEFLTYFNYEAQQDKSGLPNDRFSAERPEGSISTLTIQRTEQRDSAMYRCASSRSKPGDTEAFFGQGTRLTVV.